These T cell receptor beta chains were read from a single sample in a study of blood T cell repertoires in COVID-19. Some clones are missing from TCRdb's copy, which holds only in-frame ones; the method was immunoSEQ multiplex PCR. The profile shows approximately 290,000 clones, 80% to 90% of them singletons. Material: PBMCs or T cells enriched from blood (not recorded which). The receptors here all came from a woman younger than 45 who had recovered from COVID-19. Both conserved end residues are part of each CDR3. Fields, in order: V gene, J gene, CDR3 length, D gene, clone size, CDR3 DNA, CDR3 protein. The D gene is left open where the match is weak. Clone size is stated in some rows and not others, as once, few, many or a class when expanded.

>TRBV28|TRBJ2-1|12|TRBD2|NA
TGTGCCAGCTATAAGCGGGAGAGTGAGCAGTTCTTC
CASYKRESEQFF
>TRBV7-6|TRBJ2-7|14|TRBD1|once
TGTGCCAGCAGCCGTACAGGGGGCTCGGAAGAGCAGTACTTC
CASSRTGGSEEQYF
>TRBV4-1|TRBJ2-7|13|NA|NA
TGCGCCAGCAGCCAAGATCTTGGCTGGGAGCAGTACTTC
CASSQDLGWEQYF
>TRBV7-2|TRBJ2-5|14|NA|NA
TGTGCCAGCTGTGTACGGTCAGGGGGGGAGACCCAGTACTTC
CASCVRSGGETQYF
>TRBV7-3|TRBJ1-3|16|NA|few
TGTGCCAGCAGCTTAGGACAGCCGAGCTCTGGAAACACCATATATTTT
CASSLGQPSSGNTIYF
>TRBV28|TRBJ2-3|16|TRBD1|NA
TGTGCCAGCAGTTTCCCAGACAGGGGGCAAGGAGATACGCAGTATTTT
CASSFPDRGQGDTQYF
>TRBV18|TRBJ2-1|11|NA|NA
TGTGCCAGCGAGGGCTACAATGAGCAGTTCTTC
CASEGYNEQFF
>TRBV7-9|TRBJ2-7|13|NA|NA
TGTGCCAGCAGCCCAGGGGACCCTTACGAGCAGTACTTC
CASSPGDPYEQYF
>TRBV30|TRBJ2-7|12|TRBD1|NA
TGTGCCTGTGACAGGGCCTTCTACGAGCAGTACTTC
CACDRAFYEQYF
>TRBV6-5|TRBJ1-1|13|TRBD1|NA
TGTGCCAGCAGTCGACAGGGGGACACTGAAGCTTTCTTT
CASSRQGDTEAFF
>TRBV6-5|TRBJ2-7|15|TRBD2|NA
TGTGCCAGCAGTCGCGGGACTAGCGGGGGGGACGAGCAGTACTTC
CASSRGTSGGDEQYF
>TRBV6-1|TRBJ1-6|17|NA|NA
TGTGCCAGCAGTGAAGTCGGAGGCAGCTCCTATAATTCACCCCTCCACTTT
CASSEVGGSSYNSPLHF
>TRBV19|TRBJ1-4|15|TRBD1|NA
TGTGCCAGTAGTAAAAACAGGGGGCTCACTGAAAAACTGTTTTTT
CASSKNRGLTEKLFF
>TRBV10-3|TRBJ1-5|14|NA|NA
TGTGCCAGCAGACCAGGGGAGCTAGATCAGCCCCAGCATTTT
CASRPGELDQPQHF
>TRBV28|TRBJ2-2|19|TRBD2|NA
TGTGCCAGCAGTTTTGGCTGGGCTAGCGGGAGTAGTGGTACCGGGGAGCTGTTTTTT
CASSFGWASGSSGTGELFF
>TRBV28|TRBJ2-1|14|TRBD1|NA
TGTGCCATACTCAGGGGGCCACGGTACAATGAGCAGTTCTTC
CAILRGPRYNEQFF
>TRBV5-1|TRBJ2-7|16|TRBD2|NA
TGCGCCAGCAGCTTGGGTGGACTAGCGAATTCCTACGAGCAGTACTTC
CASSLGGLANSYEQYF
>TRBV7-3|TRBJ1-1|14|NA|NA
TGTGCCAGCAGCTCCGGTCAGGGTGCGTCTGAAGCTTTCTTT
CASSSGQGASEAFF
>TRBV18|TRBJ2-1|15|TRBD2|NA
TGTGCCAGCTCAACGACTAGCGCTAACTACAATGAGCAGTTCTTC
CASSTTSANYNEQFF
>TRBV28|TRBJ1-1|17|TRBD1|NA
TGTGCCAGCAGTTCGACTCAAAAGGGACAGGGGGCGAATGAAGCTTTCTTT
CASSSTQKGQGANEAFF
>TRBV5-6|TRBJ1-3|16|NA|NA
TGTGCCAGCAGCTTGGGACAGTTCAGCTCTGGAAACACCATATATTTT
CASSLGQFSSGNTIYF
>TRBV18|TRBJ1-3|17|NA|NA
TGTGCCAGCTCACCACTCTCGTCAGGGACTTCGGGAAACACCATATATTTT
CASSPLSSGTSGNTIYF
>TRBV28|TRBJ2-7|15|NA|once
TGTGCCAGCAGTTTACTGACAGCTAACTCCTACGAGCAGTACTTC
CASSLLTANSYEQYF
>TRBV7-2|TRBJ1-2|16|NA|few
TGTGCCAGCAGCTTAGGCTCGGGTAGGCAGGGATATGGCTACACCTTC
CASSLGSGRQGYGYTF
>TRBV7-3|TRBJ2-1|15|NA|once
TGTGCCAGCAGCTTAATGGGCGGGGTGGGCAATGAGCAGTTCTTC
CASSLMGGVGNEQFF
>TRBV2|TRBJ1-2|13|TRBD1|NA
TGTGCCAGCAGTGAACTGCAGAGGACAGGGGCTTCCTTC
CASSELQRTGASF
>TRBV20-1|TRBJ1-2|10|NA|NA
TGCAGTGCTTGGGACACAGGCTACACCTTC
CSAWDTGYTF
>TRBV18|TRBJ1-1|12|TRBD1|NA
TGTGCCAGCTCACCGACAGGGGGTGAAGCTTTCTTT
CASSPTGGEAFF
>TRBV19|TRBJ2-1|18|NA|NA
TGTGCCAGTAGTATAGATCCCCGTATCAGGTTTTTTCCTAATGAGCAGTTCTTC
CASSIDPRIRFFPNEQFF
>TRBV6-4|TRBJ1-5|15|NA|NA
TGTGCCAGCAGTGACGAGGCAGGGGGCAATCAGCCCCAGCATTTT
CASSDEAGGNQPQHF
>TRBV7-9|TRBJ2-7|14|TRBD1|NA
TGTGCCAGCAGCGGACAGGGGTACTCCTACGAGCAGTACTTC
CASSGQGYSYEQYF
>TRBV19|TRBJ1-5|14|TRBD1|NA
TGTGCCAGTAGCAGAACAGGGGTGAATCAGCCCCAGCATTTT
CASSRTGVNQPQHF
>TRBV7-9|TRBJ1-1|14|TRBD1|NA
TGTGCCAGCAGCTTAACAGGGGGAAACACTGAAGCTTTCTTT
CASSLTGGNTEAFF
>TRBV3-1/TRBV3-2|TRBJ2-1|13|NA|once
TGTGCCAGCAGCCAAGGCCATCGAGATGAGCAGTTCTTC
CASSQGHRDEQFF
>TRBV7-2|TRBJ2-5|14|NA|NA
TGTGCCAGCAGCGCTACAGGGTACGGAGAGACCCAGTACTTC
CASSATGYGETQYF
>TRBV10-3|TRBJ1-1|17|TRBD1|NA
TGTGCCATCAGTGAAGCCAGGGGGCTTAGGGGTAAGACTGAAGCTTTCTTT
CAISEARGLRGKTEAFF
>TRBV12-3/TRBV12-4|TRBJ2-1|12|TRBD1|NA
TGTGCCAGCAGTTCTCCGGGACAGGGGCGGTTCTTC
CASSSPGQGRFF
>TRBV19|TRBJ2-7|15|TRBD2|few
TGTGCCAGTAGTCCTACACAAGCGGGAGGGTACGAGCAGTACTTC
CASSPTQAGGYEQYF
>TRBV6-1|TRBJ1-5|18|NA|NA
TGTGCCAGCAGTGCAGGTAAAGCGGGGACTTTGGGTTATCAGCCCCAGCATTTT
CASSAGKAGTLGYQPQHF
>TRBV5-8|TRBJ2-7|15|NA|NA
TGTGCCAGCAGCTTGCCAGGGGCAGGGGATCACGAGCAGTACTTC
CASSLPGAGDHEQYF
>TRBV29-1|TRBJ1-2|14|NA|NA
TGCAGCGTCCCTGCACAGGGAATTGACTATGGCTACACCTTC
CSVPAQGIDYGYTF
>TRBV30|TRBJ1-2|13|NA|NA
TGTGCCTGGAGTGTACCCAGGGGCTATGGCTACACCTTC
CAWSVPRGYGYTF
>TRBV2|TRBJ1-5|13|NA|NA
TGTGCCAGCAGTGGCGAAAACAATCAGCCCCAGCATTTT
CASSGENNQPQHF
>TRBV28|TRBJ2-7|17|NA|NA
TGTGCCAGCAGTTTCGCCCCACGCGCACAGAGCAACTACGAGCAGTACTTC
CASSFAPRAQSNYEQYF
>TRBV21-1|TRBJ2-1|17|NA|NA
TGTGCCAGCAGCACCTCTAGGGGGGAGGGCCCCTTCAATGAGCAGTTCTTC
CASSTSRGEGPFNEQFF
>TRBV7-2|TRBJ1-1|17|TRBD1|NA
TGTGCCAGCAGCCCATACGGACAGGGGGTTAGAGACACTGAAGCTTTCTTT
CASSPYGQGVRDTEAFF
>TRBV6-5|TRBJ1-5|15|NA|NA
TGTGCCAGCAGCCCCCGTCTGGAGAACAATCAGCCCCAGCATTTT
CASSPRLENNQPQHF
>TRBV7-2|TRBJ2-7|14|TRBD2|NA
TGTGCCAGCAGCTTATCTACGGGGGGGCCCGAGCAGTACTTC
CASSLSTGGPEQYF